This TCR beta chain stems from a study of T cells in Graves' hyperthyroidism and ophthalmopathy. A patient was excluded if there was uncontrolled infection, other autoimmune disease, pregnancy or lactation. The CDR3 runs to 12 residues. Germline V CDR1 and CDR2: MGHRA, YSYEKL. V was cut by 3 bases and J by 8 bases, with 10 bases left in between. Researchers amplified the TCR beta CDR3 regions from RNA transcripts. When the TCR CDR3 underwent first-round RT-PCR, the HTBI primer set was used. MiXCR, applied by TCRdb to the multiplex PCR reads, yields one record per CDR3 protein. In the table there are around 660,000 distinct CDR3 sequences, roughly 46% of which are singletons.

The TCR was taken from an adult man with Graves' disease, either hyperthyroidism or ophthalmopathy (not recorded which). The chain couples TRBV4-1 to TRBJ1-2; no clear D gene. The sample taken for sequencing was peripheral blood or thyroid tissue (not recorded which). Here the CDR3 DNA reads TGCGCCAGCAGCCAGGTCTTGGGAGGCTACACCTTC. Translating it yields CASSQVLGGYTF.